This TCR beta chain was documented in a study of prognosis after radiotherapy for stage I lung cancer (dated by TCRdb to about 2021). About the investigation overall: Between April 2018 and January 2019, 15 to 20 patients with stage I NSCLC were enrolled in Nanjing, China. Tumor histology was squamous cell carcinoma in seven patients and adenocarcinoma in twelve. Concurrent therapy was not administered to any patient alongside SBRT. Peripheral blood TCR beta repertoires were profiled in stage I NSCLC patients before and after stereotactic body radiotherapy, and the study then linked these repertoires to distant failure. Distant metastases were developed by four of the 19 patients after SBRT, at a median of about 7 months, whereas no significant progression was observed in the other 15 patients. The study took one blood sample before SBRT and one after SBRT from each of 20 or so patients and sequenced all 38 samples. A few patients had oligometastatic NSCLC after surgical resection of the primary tumor, and approximately 13 had newly diagnosed primary stage I lung tumors. All patients were considered medically inoperable, owing to comorbidities in some 11 and refusal of surgery in about 7. The cohort was made up of roughly 13 men and a handful of women, with a median age of 74.5 years and an age range of roughly 50 to 84 years. SBRT was delivered in 3 to 5 fractions with a biologically effective dose of at least 100 Gy, and image-guided IMRT or VMAT was used for delivery.

The paper as a whole reports these results and caveats: None of the reported P values were adjusted for multiple comparisons. The study was limited by the small cohort and short follow-up, and independent validation of the study findings is required. TRBV and TRBJ usage frequencies reportedly differed by metastasis status, in two V genes at baseline and in ten or so V and two J genes after SBRT. After SBRT, the count of unique TCR clones dropped from a median of approximately 10,000 beforehand to roughly 7,000 afterward (Wilcoxon paired P=0.011). Whether the expanded TCR clones were tumor-specific was not determined. Post-SBRT Shannon entropy and its change from baseline were lower in patients who developed distant metastases; baseline Shannon entropy was not associated with metastases.

As for this clonotype: Its cognate antigen has yet to be identified. The input lacks base qualities; no much larger clone sits a single base away.

All patients had node-negative disease on CT and PET/CT, and none had a history of other malignancies or had previously received chemotherapy or radiotherapy. At each of the two time points, 6 to 7 milliliters of peripheral venous blood were collected into EDTA tubes. PBMCs were isolated by Ficoll-Paque Plus density-gradient centrifugation. Samples were stored at -80°C immediately after collection until analysis. V is clipped by 2 bases and J by 2 bases, and the sequence between their germline boundaries is 9 bases long. Reading from cysteine to phenylalanine, the CDR3 counts 15 amino acids. Here the CDR3 DNA is all that survives: 45 bases in frame from base 1. CDR1 LGHDT and CDR2 YNNKEL are derived from the germline V gene (reference sequence). Two rounds of multiplex PCR were used to amplify the TCR beta CDR3 region from genomic DNA. In the first PCR round, primers specific to each TRBV and TRBJ gene were used, and the primer sequences were filed in Chinese patent CN105087789A. The second PCR round used universal primers. The Roche High Pure PCR Template Preparation Kit was used to extract genomic DNA from the frozen PBMCs. Paired-end sequencing with 151 bp reads was performed on the libraries using an Illumina HiSeq 3000. In the source study's methods: CutAdapt was used to discard raw reads that did not contain the multiplex PCR primer sequences. PEAR was used to merge high-quality paired reads into contigs. By aligning each contig to reference sequences, MiXCR assigned the TRB V, D and J gene segments to that contig. To remove sequencing errors, CDR3 sequences were clustered according to base quality and sequence similarity. Diversity was measured as Shannon entropy normalized by the natural log of productive TCR sequence number. Clonality was defined as one minus Shannon entropy divided by the natural log of the number of unique clonotypes. The Youden index of ROC curves was used to select progression-free survival cut-offs for repertoire metrics, and analyses were performed in R 3.5.3. TCRdb redid the processing of the public reads, applying fastp at Q25 and MiXCR, and retained in-frame beta chains. Records with the same CDR3 protein are collapsed into one entry carrying the most frequent genes and DNA. The V and J calls shown here were made by TCRdb, not taken from the authors' results. This sample gives roughly 30,000 distinct CDR3 sequences in total; approximately 38% of them show up just once. Around 29% of the sample is taken by the ten largest.

The TCR sequence derives from a donor aged 50 or older with non-small cell lung cancer. Recombination connected TRBV3-1 to TRBJ2-2; no D gene can be assigned with confidence. This material consisted of PBMCs, taken before or after stereotactic body radiation therapy (not recorded which). The DNA reads as follows: TGTGCCAGCAGCCAACCGATCAGTAACACCGGGGAGCTGTTTTTT. Its protein product is CASSQPISNTGELFF.